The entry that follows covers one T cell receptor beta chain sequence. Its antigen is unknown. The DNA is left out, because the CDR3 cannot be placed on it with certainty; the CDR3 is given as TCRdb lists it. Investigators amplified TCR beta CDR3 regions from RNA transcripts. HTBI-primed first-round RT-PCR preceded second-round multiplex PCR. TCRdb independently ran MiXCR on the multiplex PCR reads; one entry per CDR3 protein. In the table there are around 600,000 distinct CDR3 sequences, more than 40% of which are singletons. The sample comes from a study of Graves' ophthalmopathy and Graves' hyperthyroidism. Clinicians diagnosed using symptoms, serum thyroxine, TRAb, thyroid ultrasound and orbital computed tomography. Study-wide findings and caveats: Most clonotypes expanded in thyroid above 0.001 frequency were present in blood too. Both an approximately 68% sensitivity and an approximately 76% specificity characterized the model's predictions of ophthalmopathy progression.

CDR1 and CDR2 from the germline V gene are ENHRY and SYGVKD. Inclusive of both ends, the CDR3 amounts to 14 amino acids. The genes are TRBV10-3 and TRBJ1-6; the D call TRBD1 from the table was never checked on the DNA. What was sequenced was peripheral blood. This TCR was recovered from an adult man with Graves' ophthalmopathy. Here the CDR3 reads CASILDRSGSPLHF.